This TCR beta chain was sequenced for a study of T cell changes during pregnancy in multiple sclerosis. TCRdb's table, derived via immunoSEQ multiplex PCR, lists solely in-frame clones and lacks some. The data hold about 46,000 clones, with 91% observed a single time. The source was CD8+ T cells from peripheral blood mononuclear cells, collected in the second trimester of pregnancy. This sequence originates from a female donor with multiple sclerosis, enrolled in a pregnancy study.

The CDR3 is CASAPPPGKRAEAFF. The CDR3 coding sequence is TGTGCTAGTGCCCCTCCCCCGGGGAAAAGGGCTGAAGCTTTCTTT. J is TRBJ1-1 and V is TRBV12-5; D call uncertain. The CDR3 sequence is 15 residues long. Germline V gene sequence: CDR1 LGHNT, CDR2 FRNRAP. Trimming cost V 7 bases and J 6 bases, with 21 bases left between them. The full variable domain, with the rest looked up from reference TRBV12-5 and TRBJ1-1, is DARVTQTPRHKVTEMGQEVTMRCQPILGHNTVFWYRQTMMQGLELLAYFRNRAPLDDSGMPKDRFSAEMPDATLATLKIQPSEPRDSAVYFCASAPPPGKRAEAFFGQGTRLTVV.